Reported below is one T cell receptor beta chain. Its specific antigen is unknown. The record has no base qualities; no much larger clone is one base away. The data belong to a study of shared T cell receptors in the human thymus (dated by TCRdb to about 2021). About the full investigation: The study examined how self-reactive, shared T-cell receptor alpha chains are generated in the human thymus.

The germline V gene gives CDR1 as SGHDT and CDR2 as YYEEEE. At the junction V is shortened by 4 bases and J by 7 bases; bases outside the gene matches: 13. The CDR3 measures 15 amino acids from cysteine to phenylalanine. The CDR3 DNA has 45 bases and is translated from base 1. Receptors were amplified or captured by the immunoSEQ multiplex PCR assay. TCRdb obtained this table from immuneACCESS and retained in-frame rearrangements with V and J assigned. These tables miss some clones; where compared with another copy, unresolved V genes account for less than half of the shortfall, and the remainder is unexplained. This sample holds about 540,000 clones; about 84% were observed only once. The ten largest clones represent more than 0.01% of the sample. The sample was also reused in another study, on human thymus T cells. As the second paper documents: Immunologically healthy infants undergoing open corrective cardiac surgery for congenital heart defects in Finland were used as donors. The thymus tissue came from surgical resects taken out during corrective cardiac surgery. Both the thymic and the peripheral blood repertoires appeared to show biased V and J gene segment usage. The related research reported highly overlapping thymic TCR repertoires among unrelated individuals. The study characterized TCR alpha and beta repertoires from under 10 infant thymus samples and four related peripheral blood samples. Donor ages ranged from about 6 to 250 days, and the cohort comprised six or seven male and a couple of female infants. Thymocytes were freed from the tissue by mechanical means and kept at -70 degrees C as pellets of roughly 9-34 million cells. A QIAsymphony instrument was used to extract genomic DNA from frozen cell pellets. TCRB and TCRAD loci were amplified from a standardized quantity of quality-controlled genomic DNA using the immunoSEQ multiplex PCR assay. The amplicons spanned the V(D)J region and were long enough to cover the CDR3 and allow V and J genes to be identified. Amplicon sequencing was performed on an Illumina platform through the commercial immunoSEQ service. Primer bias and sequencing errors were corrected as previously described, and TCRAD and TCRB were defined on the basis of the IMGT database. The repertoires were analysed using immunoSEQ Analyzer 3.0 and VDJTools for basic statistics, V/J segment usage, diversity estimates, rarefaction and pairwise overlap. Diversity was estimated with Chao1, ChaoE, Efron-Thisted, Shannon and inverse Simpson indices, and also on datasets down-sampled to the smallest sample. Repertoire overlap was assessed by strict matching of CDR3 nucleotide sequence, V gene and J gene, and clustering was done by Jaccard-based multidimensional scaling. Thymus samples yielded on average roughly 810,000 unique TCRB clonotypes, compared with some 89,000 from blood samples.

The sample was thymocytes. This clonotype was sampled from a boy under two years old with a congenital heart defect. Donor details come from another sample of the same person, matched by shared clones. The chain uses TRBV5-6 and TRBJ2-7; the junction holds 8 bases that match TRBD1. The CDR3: CASSLHRGSHGEQYF. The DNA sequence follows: TGTGCCAGCAGCCTCCACAGGGGGTCCCACGGGGAGCAGTACTTC.